This entry describes one TCR beta chain. Germline loops: CDR1 SEHNR, CDR2 FQNEAQ (reference sequence). The CDR3 consists of 15 residues. V lost 5 bases and J lost 4, with 17 bases in between. The data are from a study of blood T cell repertoires in COVID-19. Data came from immunoSEQ multiplex PCR; TCRdb stores just in-frame clones and leaves some out. The table includes tens of thousands of clones, around 79% detected once. The chain employs TRBV7-9 and TRBJ1-1; perhaps TRBD1 as D (6 bases). The sample comprised peripheral blood. The receptor was isolated from a woman of 80 years or more with active or convalescent COVID-19. The CDR3 loop reads CASSLDLTGFTEAFF. DNA for the CDR3: TGTGCCAGCAGCCTAGACCTGACAGGCTTCACTGAAGCTTTCTTT.